The entry that follows covers one T cell receptor beta chain sequence. Its antigen is unknown. The junction differs from germline at one of its ends, possibly a read error. These data are taken from a study of tumor-infiltrating lymphocytes in primary liver carcinoma (dated by TCRdb to 2015 to 2018). About the investigation overall: Hepatocellular carcinoma (four) or combined HCC and intrahepatic cholangiocarcinoma (one) was present in the five patients, who were three men and two women aged 30 to 69 years. Each sample produced roughly 3.5 to 8 million productive TCRbeta reads, and read depth showed no significant difference between tissue types. A total of approximately 35 specimens from 5 patients underwent TCRbeta repertoire sequencing, comprising around 25 tumor regions, 5 adjacent noncancerous liver tissues and 5 peripheral blood samples. The five patients had tumors staged T1-T3 N0M0, with maximum diameters ranging from about 4 to 11 cm. For each liver tumor, the study sampled five regions along with adjacent normal tissue and blood, and applied TCRbeta repertoire sequencing, expression microarrays and whole-exome sequencing. To link TCRbeta repertoire diversity with the local molecular phenotype, the approximately 23 tumor region samples were profiled using Agilent mRNA microarrays. Repertoires from technical replicates were highly reproducible, with mean shared-clone rates about 0.91 and correlation coefficients above 0.95.

On the study overall, not on this receptor specifically: Consistent with antigen-driven expansion, pairs of tumor regions showed higher repertoire overlap (mean about 36%) than either tumor-adjacent pairs (around 17%) or tumor-blood pairs (approximately 15%). Only the TCR beta chain was sequenced, which likely underestimates true repertoire diversity because unpaired alpha chains were not captured. Bulk unsorted samples precluded comparing CD4+ and CD8+ T cell repertoires. Only 4 or 5 patients were included in the study, and the authors note that the findings should be validated in a larger study. Only roughly 8-25% of top clones appeared in all five regions of a tumor, which suggests that tumor-infiltrating T cells are spatially heterogeneous. The top 250 clones accounted for a significantly greater share of the repertoire in tumors than in blood (p = 0.039).

Without any cell sorting, total RNA and DNA were co-extracted from around 18-30 mg of bulk tissue using the AllPrep DNA/RNA mini kit. Between November 2015 and early 2016, a few patients in China with histopathologically diagnosed primary liver carcinoma had surgical resection. At the time of sampling, the patients had chronic HBV infection and had not received any treatment. Five spatially separated regions were sampled from each tumor: the superior, inferior, left-lateral and right-lateral poles, plus the tumor centre. According to histology, viable tumor cells made up more than 80% of every tumor sample. Fresh tumor and adjacent tissue pieces were bisected; one half was stored in RNAlater at -80°C, the other sent for histology. Taken from cysteine to phenylalanine, the CDR3 has 17 residues. CDR3 DNA only is kept here, 51 bases in frame from base 1. Using a constant-region primer and ProtoScript II reverse transcriptase, TCRbeta-specific cDNA was reverse-transcribed from roughly 460 ng total RNA. TCRbeta libraries were built with three nested multiplex PCR rounds, a slightly modified ARM-PCR procedure. Each of the first two PCR rounds ran for 10 cycles and used multiplex TRBV1-TRBV30 forward primers together with a Cbeta reverse primer. A final 25-cycle PCR with Deep VentR polymerase added sample barcodes and Illumina adapters. Before sequencing, amplicons of 200-500 bp were gel-purified using a QIAquick gel extraction kit. An Illumina HiSeq 2500 was used to sequence the TCRbeta amplicons with 250-bp paired-end reads. As for the original processing: Quality trimming of reads was performed with Trimmomatic v0.33, and paired reads were merged with FLASH v1.2.11 so that full CDR3 sequences could be recovered. V, D and J germline segments were assigned to the rearranged TCRbeta sequences by MiGEC v1.2.1b. Clonotype statistics and Shannon-Wiener diversity indices were calculated with VDJtools v1.0.0. Except for diversity analysis, only the 250 most abundant clonotypes of each sample were used in subsequent analyses to reduce sampling bias. TCRdb itself trimmed the public reads at Q25 with fastp, ran MiXCR and retained productive beta chains. Entries that share a CDR3 protein sequence are merged under the most common genes and DNA. The V and J calls shown here were made by TCRdb, not taken from the authors' results. Counted in this sample were about 84,000 distinct CDR3 sequences; more than 65% of them appeared once. Of the sample, roughly 21% falls within the top ten clones.

The rearranged segments are TRBV12-3 or TRBV12-4 and TRBJ1-1; TRBD1 might be the D gene, on 6 matching bases. The specimen sequenced was liver tumor tissue from sampling region 1. The cell subset or site tag for this specimen amounts to: tumor region T1, superior pole. The clonotype comes from a man between 40 and 49 years old with primary liver carcinoma and hepatitis B virus infection. The nucleotide sequence is given as TGTGCCAGCAGCCCCCGCAGGGGTAGTGGGTACGACACAGAAGCTTTCTTT. Its translation is CASSPRRGSGYDTEAFF.